This T cell receptor (beta chain) was found in a study of blood T cell repertoires in COVID-19. Study information: PBMCs, B-cell-depleted T cells, or T cells provided the cDNA or gDNA that made up the material.

Some clones are missing from TCRdb's copy, which holds only in-frame ones; the method was immunoSEQ multiplex PCR. The sample holds roughly 180,000 clones, roughly 79% seen once. The CDR3 is 13 residues long. This clonotype was sampled from a woman in her forties with COVID-19, enrolled during active disease. This sequence joins TRBV21-1 and TRBJ1-6. TRBV21-1 is a recognized pseudogene. Sequenced input: peripheral blood. Here the CDR3 DNA reads TGTGCCTGCAGACTGAACTGGAATTCACCCCTCCACTTT. Its protein product is CACRLNWNSPLHF.